This TCR beta chain was captured in a study of T-cell memory formation after mild COVID-19. Study-level points and caveats: Clones contracting day 15 to 85 were balanced CD4/CD8; later expanders leaned CD4+. Among clones peaking at day 37 in the second wave, SARS-CoV-2 specificity remained unconfirmed. Among CD4+ contracting clones, most were CM and EM, and CD8+ ones EMRA. The study detected some responding clones in pre-infection memory, suggesting cross-reactive memory joined.

One entry per CDR3 protein, called by TCRdb with MiXCR from the 5' RACE reads. The repertoire holds approximately 98,000 distinct CDR3 sequences, with roughly 19% as singletons. In regard to this clonotype: The antigen remains undetermined.

The clonotype originates from a man aged 18 to 35 who had mild COVID-19 (a few samples of this study predate the infection). Cell type and time point are not known. Material for sequencing was PBMCs or a T cell subset sorted from them (not recorded which).

Written as DNA, the CDR3 is TGCAGTGCGCCAAACAGGGTAGCGTCCAGCATTCAGTACTTC. Residues: CSAPNRVASSIQYF. The chain combines TRBV20-1 with TRBJ2-4; possibly TRBD1 for D (6 bases). Trimming left V 6 bases short and J 9 bases short, with 21 bases between. The CDR3 totals 14 residues. Germline assignment: CDR1 DFQATT and CDR2 SNEGSKA (reference sequence).